Listed here are 3 T cell receptor beta chains from one sample, sequenced in a study of CXCR3-negative and CXCR3-positive naive CD8 T cells. The authors made the TRB cDNA libraries by 5' RACE using UMI labels. TCRdb derives one entry per CDR3 protein from the 5' RACE reads, leaving out DNA. Here the sample table reports around 60,000 distinct CDR3 sequences. Overall study results and limits: Naive cells that were CXCR3-positive had more hydrophobic TRB CDR3s (compared with CXCR3-negative naive cells).

For these receptors, no antigen is known. The sequenced sample consisted of naive CXCR3+ CD8+ T cells from blood. As to subset: CD45RO-CCR7+CD27+CD95- naive CD8+ T cells expressing CXCR3 (TNR3+). These receptors came from a human donor in good health. Some clones in this sample may be carry-over from other donors' samples.

The V and J genes are TRBV20-1 and TRBJ2-7; TCRdb outputs TRBD1, but without DNA this stays unchecked. Germline values: CDR1 DFQATT, CDR2 SNEGSKA (reference sequence). This CDR3 comprises 20 residues. CDR3 sequence: CSARSLVDSLGGGIRYEQYF.

This chain connects TRBV9 to TRBJ2-3; absent DNA, TCRdb's TRBD1 call cannot be checked. Germline CDR1 reads SGDLS; CDR2 reads YYNGEE. The length of the CDR3 is 16 residues. The CDR3 is CASSDPPGVRTDTQYF.

The chain carries TRBV4-3 and TRBJ1-1; absent DNA, TCRdb's TRBD1 call cannot be checked. Looked up from germline, CDR1 is LGHNA and CDR2 is YSLEER. The CDR3 is 16 amino acids. The CDR3 spells CASSPLGQDVITEAFF.